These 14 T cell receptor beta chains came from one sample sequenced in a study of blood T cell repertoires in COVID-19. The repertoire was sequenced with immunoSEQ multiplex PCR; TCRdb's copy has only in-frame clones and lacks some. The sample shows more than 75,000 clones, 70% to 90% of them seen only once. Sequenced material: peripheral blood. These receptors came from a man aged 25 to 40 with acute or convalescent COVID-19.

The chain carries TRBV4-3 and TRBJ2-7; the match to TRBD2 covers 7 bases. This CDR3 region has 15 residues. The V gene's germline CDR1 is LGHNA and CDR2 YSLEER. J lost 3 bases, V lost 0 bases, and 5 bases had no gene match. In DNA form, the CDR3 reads TGCGCCAGCAGCCAAGAGGGGGGGTCTTACTACGAGCAGTACTTC. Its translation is CASSQEGGSYYEQYF.

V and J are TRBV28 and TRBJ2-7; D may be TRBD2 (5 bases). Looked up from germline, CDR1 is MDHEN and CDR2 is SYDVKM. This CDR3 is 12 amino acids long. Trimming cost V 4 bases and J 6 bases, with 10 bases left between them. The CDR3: CASSSRVGEQYF. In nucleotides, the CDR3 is TGTGCCAGCAGTTCGCGGGTCGGCGAGCAGTACTTC.

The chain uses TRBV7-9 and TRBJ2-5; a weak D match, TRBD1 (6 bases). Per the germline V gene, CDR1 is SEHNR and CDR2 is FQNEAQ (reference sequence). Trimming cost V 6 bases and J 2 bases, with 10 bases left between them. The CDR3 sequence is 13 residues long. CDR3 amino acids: CASRPDRQETQYF. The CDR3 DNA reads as TGTGCCAGCAGACCCGACAGGCAAGAGACCCAGTACTTC.

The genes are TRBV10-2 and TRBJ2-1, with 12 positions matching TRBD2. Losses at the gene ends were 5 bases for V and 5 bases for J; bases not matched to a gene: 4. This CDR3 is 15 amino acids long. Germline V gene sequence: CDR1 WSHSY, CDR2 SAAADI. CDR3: CASSQTSGGDNEQFF. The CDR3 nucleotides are TGCGCCAGCAGTCAGACTAGCGGGGGCGACAATGAGCAGTTCTTC.

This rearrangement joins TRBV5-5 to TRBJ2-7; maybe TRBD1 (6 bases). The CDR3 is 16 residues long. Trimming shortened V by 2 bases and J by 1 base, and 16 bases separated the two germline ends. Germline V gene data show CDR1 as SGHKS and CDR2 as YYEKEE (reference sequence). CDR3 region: CASSLHRQVLSYEQYF. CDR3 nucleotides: TGTGCCAGCAGCTTACACCGACAGGTCCTATCCTACGAGCAGTACTTC.

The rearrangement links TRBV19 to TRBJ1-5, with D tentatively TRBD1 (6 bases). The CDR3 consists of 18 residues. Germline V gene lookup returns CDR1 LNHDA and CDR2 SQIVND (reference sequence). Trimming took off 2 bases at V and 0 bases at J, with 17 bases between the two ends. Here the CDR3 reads CASSIPPGTPNSNQPQHF. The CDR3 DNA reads TGTGCCAGTAGTATACCCCCCGGGACACCTAATAGCAATCAGCCCCAGCATTTT.

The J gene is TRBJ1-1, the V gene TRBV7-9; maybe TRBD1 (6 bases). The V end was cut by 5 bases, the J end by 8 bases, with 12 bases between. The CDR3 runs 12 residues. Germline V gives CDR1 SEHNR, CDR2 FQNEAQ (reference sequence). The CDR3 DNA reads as TGTGCCAGCAGCCGCGGGGGGCGGGAAGCTTTCTTT. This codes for CASSRGGREAFF.

CDR3 bases: TGCGCCAGCAGCGGAATGACCGGGATGGGAGCCTACAATGAGCAGTTCTTC. Translated: CASSGMTGMGAYNEQFF. This sequence joins TRBV10-1 and TRBJ2-1; TRBD2 is a possible D gene (5 bases). The CDR3 extends over 17 amino acids. The germline V gene encodes CDR1 WNHNN and CDR2 SYGVQD (reference sequence). V was clipped by 6 bases and J by 2 bases, with 20 bases between them.

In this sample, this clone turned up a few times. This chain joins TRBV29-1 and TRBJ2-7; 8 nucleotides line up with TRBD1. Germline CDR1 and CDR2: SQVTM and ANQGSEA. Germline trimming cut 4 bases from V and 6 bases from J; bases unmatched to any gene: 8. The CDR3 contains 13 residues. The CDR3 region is CSVGGQGVSEQYF. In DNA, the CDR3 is TGCAGCGTTGGTGGACAGGGAGTCTCCGAGCAGTACTTC.

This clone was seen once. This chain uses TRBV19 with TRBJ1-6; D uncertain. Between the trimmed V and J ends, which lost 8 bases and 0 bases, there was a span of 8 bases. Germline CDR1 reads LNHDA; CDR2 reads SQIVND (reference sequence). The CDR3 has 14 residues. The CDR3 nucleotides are TGTGCCAGTCGTCCCGGCTCCTATAATTCACCCCTCCACTTT. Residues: CASRPGSYNSPLHF.

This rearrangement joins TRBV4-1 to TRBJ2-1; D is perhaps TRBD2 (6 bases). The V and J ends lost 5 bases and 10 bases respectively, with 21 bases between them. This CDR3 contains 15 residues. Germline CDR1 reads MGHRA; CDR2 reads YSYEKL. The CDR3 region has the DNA TGCGCCAGCAGCTACGGGACTGGCCCTGGGGAGGAGCAGTTCTTC. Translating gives CASSYGTGPGEEQFF.

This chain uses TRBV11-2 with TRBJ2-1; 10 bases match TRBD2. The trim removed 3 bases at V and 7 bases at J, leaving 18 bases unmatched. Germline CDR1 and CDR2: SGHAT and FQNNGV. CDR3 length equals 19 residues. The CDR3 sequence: CASSLGYYQAGGPKNEQFF. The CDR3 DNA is TGTGCCAGCAGCTTGGGTTATTACCAAGCGGGAGGGCCTAAAAATGAGCAGTTCTTC.

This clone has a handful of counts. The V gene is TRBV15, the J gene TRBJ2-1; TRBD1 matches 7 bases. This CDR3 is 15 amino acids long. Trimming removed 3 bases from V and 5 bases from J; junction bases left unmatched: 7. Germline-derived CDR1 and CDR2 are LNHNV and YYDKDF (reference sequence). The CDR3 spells CATSSARGKNNEQFF. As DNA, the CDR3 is TGTGCCACCAGCAGCGCCAGGGGGAAGAACAATGAGCAGTTCTTC.

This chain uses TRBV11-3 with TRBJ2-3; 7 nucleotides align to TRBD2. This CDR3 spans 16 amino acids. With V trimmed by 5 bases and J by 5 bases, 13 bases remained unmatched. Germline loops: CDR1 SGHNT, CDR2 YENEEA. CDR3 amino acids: CASSPGTTLKRDTQYF. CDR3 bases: TGTGCCAGCAGCCCCGGGACTACCCTAAAGAGAGATACGCAGTATTTT.